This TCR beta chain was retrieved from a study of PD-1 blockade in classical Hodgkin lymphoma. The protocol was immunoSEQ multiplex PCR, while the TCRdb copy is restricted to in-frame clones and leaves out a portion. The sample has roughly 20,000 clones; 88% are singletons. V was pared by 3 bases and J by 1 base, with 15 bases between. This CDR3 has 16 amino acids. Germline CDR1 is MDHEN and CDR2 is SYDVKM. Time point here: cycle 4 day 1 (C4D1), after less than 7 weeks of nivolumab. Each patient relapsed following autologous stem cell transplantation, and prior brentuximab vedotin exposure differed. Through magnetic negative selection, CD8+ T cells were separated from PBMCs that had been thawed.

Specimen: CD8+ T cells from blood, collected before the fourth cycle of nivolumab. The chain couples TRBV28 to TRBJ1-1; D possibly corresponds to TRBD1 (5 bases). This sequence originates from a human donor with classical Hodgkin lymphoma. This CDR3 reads CASSFPGRVRNTEAFF. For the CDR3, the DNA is TGTGCCAGCAGTTTTCCAGGGAGGGTGCGGAACACTGAAGCTTTCTTT.